Shown below are 10 T cell receptor beta chains from a single sample sequenced in a study of T cell responses to AZD1222 COVID-19 vaccine. The repertoire was sequenced with immunoSEQ multiplex PCR; TCRdb's copy has only in-frame clones and lacks some. This sample has about 49,000 clones; 60% to 85% occur once, and the top ten carry 6.6%. This specimen was peripheral blood, taken on day 0 of AZD1222 vaccination. Source of these receptors: an adult in good health.

The gene calls are TRBV11-2 and TRBJ1-1; tentatively, D is TRBD1 (5 bases). Germline V gives CDR1 SGHAT, CDR2 FQNNGV. Trimming cost V 5 bases and J 3 bases, with 28 bases left between them. This CDR3 spans 19 amino acids. CDR3 loop: CASSPSWGLSQGGDTEAFF. CDR3 DNA sequence: TGTGCCAGCAGCCCTTCCTGGGGCCTATCTCAGGGTGGGGACACTGAAGCTTTCTTT.

The chain uses TRBV29-1 and TRBJ1-5, with D perhaps matching TRBD1 (5 bases). The V end was cut by 6 bases, the J end by 1 base, with 13 bases between. This CDR3 is built from 14 residues. Germline lookup yields CDR1 SQVTM and CDR2 ANQGSEA. The CDR3 loop reads CSVAGTASNQPQHF. CDR3 sequence (DNA): TGCAGCGTCGCCGGGACCGCGAGCAATCAGCCCCAGCATTTT.

The chain uses TRBV7-9 and TRBJ1-6, with 7 bases aligning to TRBD1. The CDR3 totals 15 residues. Germline V gene lookup returns CDR1 SEHNR and CDR2 FQNEAQ (reference sequence). The trim removed 4 bases at V and 8 bases at J, leaving 8 bases unmatched. The CDR3 nucleotides are TGTGCCAGCAGCTCTTTAGGGGGCGTCGATTCACCCCTCCACTTT. Its translation: CASSSLGGVDSPLHF. Filled out from reference TRBV7-9 and TRBJ1-6, the complete variable domain reads DTGVSQNPRHKITKRGQNVTFRCDPISEHNRLYWYRQTLGQGPEFLTYFQNEAQLEKSRLLSDRFSAERPKGSFSTLEIQRTEQGDSAMYLCASSSLGGVDSPLHFGNGTRLTVT.

The chain couples TRBV10-3 to TRBJ1-5, with D perhaps matching TRBD1 (5 bases). Germline CDR1 reads ENHRY; CDR2 reads SYGVKD. Trimming stripped 2 bases from V and 7 bases from J, with 18 bases between. The CDR3 has 16 residues. The CDR3 sequence: CAISEGPTVPRQPQHF. CDR3 nucleotide sequence: TGTGCCATCAGTGAGGGCCCGACAGTCCCCAGGCAGCCCCAGCATTTT.

This rearrangement joins TRBV15 to TRBJ1-3; D perhaps matches TRBD1 (5 bases). The germline CDR1 and CDR2 sequences are LNHNV and YYDKDF (reference sequence). V was trimmed by 0 bases and J by 4 bases, leaving 13 bases between them. The CDR3 sequence is 16 residues long. The DNA for the CDR3 is TGTGCCACCAGCAGAGACCGGGACTCCACGGGAAACACCATATATTTT. Amino acid sequence: CATSRDRDSTGNTIYF.

The V and J genes are TRBV9 and TRBJ1-2; D might be TRBD1 (6 bases). This CDR3 spans 15 amino acids. CDR1 SGDLS and CDR2 YYNGEE come from the germline V gene. Trimming left V 2 bases short and J 3 bases short, with 14 bases between. In DNA, the CDR3 is TGTGCCAGCAGCGTCGCGGGGACAAGCGACTATGGCTACACCTTC. Its protein is CASSVAGTSDYGYTF.

V usage is TRBV12-2 and J usage is TRBJ1-2; TRBD1, the table's D call, lacks a check against the DNA. TRBV12-2 represents a pseudogene. The CDR3 has 16 residues. The CDR3 DNA is TGTGCAAGTCGCCCGAGACCGGGACAGTCCTTATATGGCTACACCTTC. Encoded protein: CASRPRPGQSLYGYTF.

This chain joins TRBV28 and TRBJ1-1; unclear D gene. Looked up from germline, CDR1 is MDHEN and CDR2 is SYDVKM. With 5 bases removed from V and 2 bases from J, the gap between germline ends came to 9 bases. The CDR3 is 13 amino acids. The CDR3 DNA follows: TGTGCCAGCAGTCCAGACTCTAACACTGAAGCTTTCTTT. Translation gives CASSPDSNTEAFF.

V is TRBV13 and J is TRBJ2-5, with 10 bases that match TRBD2. The CDR3 totals 15 residues. In germline, CDR1 is PRHDT, CDR2 FYEKMQ (reference sequence). V trimming: 1 base; J trimming: 1 base; junction bases outside the gene matches: 0. The CDR3 spells CASSLASGGQETQYF. The CDR3 bases are TGTGCCAGCAGCTTAGCTAGCGGGGGCCAAGAGACCCAGTACTTC.

V and J are TRBV5-1 and TRBJ2-5, with TRBD1 matching 9 bases. This CDR3 is built from 15 residues. The germline CDR1 and CDR2 sequences are SGHRS and YFSETQ. With V trimmed by 3 bases and J by 5 bases, 8 bases remained unmatched. CDR3 DNA: TGCGCCAGCAGCTCACAACAGGGGGCTGGGGAGACCCAGTACTTC. This codes for CASSSQQGAGETQYF. The full variable domain, rest sourced from reference TRBV5-1 and TRBJ2-5, is KAGVTQTPRYLIKTRGQQVTLSCSPISGHRSVSWYQQTPGQGLQFLFEYFSETQRNKGNFPGRFSGRQFSNSRSEMNVSTLELGDSALYLCASSSQQGAGETQYFGPGTRLLVL.